This TCR beta chain was profiled in a study of CD8 T cells in ankylosing spondylitis. TCR beta libraries were made by quantitative 5'-RACE with molecular barcodes. From the 5' RACE reads, TCRdb called clonotypes with MiXCR, one entry per CDR3 protein. The table has roughly 190,000 distinct CDR3 sequences, around 13% seen once. The germline V gene encodes CDR1 KGHDR and CDR2 SFDVKD. V dropped 6 bases and J dropped 7 bases, with 9 bases sitting between them. This CDR3 is 12 amino acids long. The V and J genes are TRBV24-1 and TRBJ2-1; D perhaps matches TRBD2 (5 bases). Sequencing used blood, either unsorted or a sorted T cell fraction (not recorded which). The receptor was isolated from a male donor with ankylosing spondylitis or in good health (not recorded which). Here the CDR3 reads CATSPAGNEQFF. CDR3 DNA: TGTGCCACCAGTCCCGCGGGTAATGAGCAGTTCTTC.